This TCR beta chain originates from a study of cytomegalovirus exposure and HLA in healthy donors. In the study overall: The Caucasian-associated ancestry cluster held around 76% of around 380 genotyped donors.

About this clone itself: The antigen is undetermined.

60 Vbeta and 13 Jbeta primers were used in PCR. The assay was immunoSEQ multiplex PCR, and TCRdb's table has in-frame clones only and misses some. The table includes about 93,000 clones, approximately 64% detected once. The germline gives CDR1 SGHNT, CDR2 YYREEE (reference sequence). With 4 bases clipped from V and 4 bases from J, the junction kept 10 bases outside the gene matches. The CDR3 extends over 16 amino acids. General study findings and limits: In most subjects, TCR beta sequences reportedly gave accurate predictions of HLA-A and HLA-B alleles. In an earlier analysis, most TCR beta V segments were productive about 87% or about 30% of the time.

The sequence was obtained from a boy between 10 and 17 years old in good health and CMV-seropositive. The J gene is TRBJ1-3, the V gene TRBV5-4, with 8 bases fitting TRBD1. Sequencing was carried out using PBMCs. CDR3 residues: CASSTERTGQGNTIYF. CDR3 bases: TGTGCCAGCAGCACGGAACGGACAGGGCAGGGAAACACCATATATTTT.